This passage covers 21 T cell receptor beta chains from one sample sequenced in a study of molecular identifiers for immune sequencing clone quantification. TCRdb processed the PCR reads anew with MiXCR; each CDR3 protein has one entry. Among some 2,300 distinct CDR3 sequences listed, roughly a quarter were seen once. What was sequenced was naive CD8+ T cells from blood, with Jurkat cell RNA spiked in. Stated subset: FACS-sorted CD8+CD4-CCR7+CD45RA+ naive T cells. The receptors derive from a human donor in good health. Some libraries in this study had Jurkat cell RNA spiked in.

Of note for this clonotype: Being one base from a much bigger clone, this may be a read error. The CDR3: CASNHLRTSTDTQYF. The CDR3, as DNA: TGTGCCAGCAACCACCTGCGGACTAGCACAGATACGCAGTATTTT. The chain combines TRBV7-2 with TRBJ2-3, with D possibly matching TRBD2 (5 bases). V lost 7 bases, J lost 0 bases, and 14 bases lay in between. CDR3 size: 15 residues. Germline CDR1 and CDR2: SGHTA and FQGNSA.

By share, this clonotype ranks as medium-sized. V and J are TRBV11-2 and TRBJ2-7; no clear D. Germline V gene data show CDR1 as SGHAT and CDR2 as FQNNGV. The CDR3 spans 13 residues. V shed 1 base and J shed 3 bases, with 7 bases lying between them. The CDR3 protein is CASSLGYGYEQYF. The CDR3 region has the DNA TGTGCCAGCAGCTTAGGTTATGGCTACGAGCAGTACTTC.

Sample share makes this clonotype medium-sized (0.01 to 0.1%). The chain joins TRBV13 to TRBJ2-2; D is possibly TRBD1 (6 bases). This CDR3 has 15 residues. V shed 1 base and J shed 5 bases, with 11 bases lying between them. Per germline, CDR1 PRHDT and CDR2 FYEKMQ (reference sequence). CDR3 nucleotide sequence: TGTGCCAGCAGCTTAGACGGACAGCCGACCGGGGAGCTGTTTTTT. It yields the protein CASSLDGQPTGELFF. Full variable domain (rest looked up from reference TRBV13 and TRBJ2-2): AAGVIQSPRHLIKEKRETATLKCYPIPRHDTVYWYQQGPGQDPQFLISFYEKMQSDKGSIPDRFSAQQFSDYHSELNMSSLELGDSALYFCASSLDGQPTGELFFGEGSRLTVL.

By proportion, this clonotype is medium-sized. The J gene is TRBJ1-2, the V gene TRBV4-2; 10 bases are shared with TRBD1. The V and J ends lost 1 base and 7 bases, in that order; junction bases with no gene match: 9. In germline, CDR1 is LGHNA, CDR2 YNFKEQ. The CDR3 sequence is 16 residues long. The CDR3 protein is CASSQVYRDRGIGYTF. CDR3 nucleotides: TGTGCCAGCAGCCAAGTCTACCGGGACAGGGGAATTGGCTACACCTTC.

Sample share makes this clonotype medium-sized (0.01 to 0.1%). The chain links TRBV2 to TRBJ2-5; TRBD2 aligns across 8 bases. The junction had 9 bases not matched to a gene; V was cut back by 4 bases and J by 5 bases. The CDR3 covers 15 residues. CDR1 is SNHLY and CDR2 is FYNNEI in the germline V gene. CDR3 nucleotides: TGTGCCAGCAGTGTATACCCGGGAGGGGACGAGACCCAGTACTTC. This gives the protein CASSVYPGGDETQYF.

The table lists this clonotype with a few counts. This CDR3 is CASSQGWGSGTGELFF. As DNA, the CDR3 is TGCGCCAGCAGCCAAGGATGGGGGTCGGGCACCGGGGAGCTGTTTTTT. The rearrangement links TRBV4-3 to TRBJ2-2; D assignment may be TRBD1 or TRBD2 (5 bases each). This CDR3 region has 16 residues. Per the germline V gene, CDR1 is LGHNA and CDR2 is YSLEER. V was clipped by 1 base and J by 4 bases, with 13 bases between them.

The chain couples TRBV29-1 to TRBJ2-2; D remains unclear. Trimming took 5 bases from V and 4 from J, leaving 8 bases between them. The CDR3 is 12 residues long. Germline CDR1 reads SQVTM; CDR2 reads ANQGSEA. DNA of the CDR3: TGCAGCGTTAGATGGGCCACCGGGGAGCTGTTTTTT. This translates into CSVRWATGELFF.

This clonotype is labeled medium-sized (0.01 to 0.1%). CDR3 residues: CSVGSSQETQYF. CDR3 DNA: TGCAGCGTTGGAAGCAGCCAAGAGACCCAGTACTTC. The chain joins TRBV29-1 to TRBJ2-5; the D is unclear. The CDR3 totals 12 residues. The germline V gene has CDR1 SQVTM and CDR2 ANQGSEA. Trimming stripped 4 bases from V and 1 base from J, with 7 bases between.

To note about this clonotype: This may be a read error, as it is one base from a much larger clone. This rearrangement joins TRBV9 to TRBJ1-4, with 9 bases that match TRBD1. V lost 4 bases and J lost 8; bases outside the gene matches: 6. This CDR3 is built from 14 residues. Germline lookup yields CDR1 SGDLS and CDR2 YYNGEE. CDR3 in amino acids: CASSTRTGAEKLFF. CDR3 sequence (DNA): TGTGCCAGCAGCACCAGGACAGGGGCCGAAAAACTGTTTTTT.

In regard to this clonotype: The conserved closing phenylalanine or tryptophan is absent in this CDR3, likely reflecting a read error. DNA of the CDR3: TGTGCCAGCAGCTTAACCTACACGGATACGCAGTATCTT. It codes for CASSLTYTDTQYL. This rearrangement joins TRBV7-9 to TRBJ2-3; D is uncertain. V was pared by 2 bases and J by 6 bases, with 9 bases between. The germline V gene has CDR1 SEHNR and CDR2 FQNEAQ (reference sequence). CDR3 length: 13 residues.

Remarks on this clonotype: As the CDR3 is not closed by the conserved phenylalanine or tryptophan, this likely results from a read error. The chain couples TRBV7-2 to TRBJ2-7; 9 bases fit TRBD1. This CDR3 comprises 13 residues. Germline V gene sequence: CDR1 SGHTA, CDR2 FQGNSA. Trimming at V came to 5 bases and at J to 6 bases, leaving 5 bases not matched to a gene. The CDR3 DNA follows: TGTGCCAGCAGCCCCGGGACAGGGATCGAGCAGTACTAC. Its protein product is CASSPGTGIEQYY.

This clonotype is termed medium-sized. This sequence joins TRBV19 and TRBJ2-2, with unresolved D. V was trimmed by 2 bases and J by 4 bases, leaving 11 bases between them. Germline CDR1 LNHDA, CDR2 SQIVND (reference sequence). The CDR3 consists of 15 residues. Here the CDR3 reads CASSILGAGTGELFF. The CDR3 DNA sequence: TGTGCCAGTAGTATACTCGGTGCCGGCACCGGGGAGCTGTTTTTT.

This clonotype is medium-sized. This chain uses TRBV29-1 with TRBJ1-2, with D hard to call. The V gene lost 8 bases and the J gene lost 8 bases, with 15 bases spanning the gap. The CDR3 totals 11 residues. The germline gives CDR1 SQVTM, CDR2 ANQGSEA. CDR3: CSTISPAGYTF. Here the CDR3 DNA reads TGCAGCACTATATCCCCGGCCGGCTACACCTTC.

This clonotype is classed as medium-sized (0.01 to 0.1%). The genes are TRBV28 and TRBJ2-1; possibly TRBD2 for D (6 bases). The ends were cut back, 5 bases at V and 9 bases at J, with 23 bases in the middle. Germline V gene lookup returns CDR1 MDHEN and CDR2 SYDVKM. The CDR3 contains 16 residues. The CDR3 spells CASSVLAGGGPLEQFF. CDR3 DNA sequence: TGTGCCAGCAGTGTGTTGGCAGGCGGAGGGCCACTTGAGCAGTTCTTC.

As to this clonotype: Just one base apart from a much larger clone, this may be a read error. The CDR3 does not close with the conserved phenylalanine or tryptophan, likely indicating a read error. The V call is TRBV12-3 or TRBV12-4, the J call TRBJ2-6; D is ambiguous. Between the trimmed V and J ends, which lost 4 bases and 0 bases, there was a span of 7 bases. The CDR3 has 15 amino acids. The CDR3 region has the DNA TGTGCCAGCAGTTCAGTCGGCTCTGGGGCCAACGTCCTGACTCTC. It specifies CASSSVGSGANVLTL.

Within the sample, this clonotype is large. The V and J genes are TRBV29-1 and TRBJ2-7; 11 bases match TRBD2. CDR3 length: 15 amino acids. Germline CDR1 and CDR2: SQVTM and ANQGSEA. Losses at the gene ends were 6 bases for V and 2 bases for J; bases not matched to a gene: 9. The CDR3 DNA reads TGCAGCGTCACCTATCGACTAGCGGGAACCTACGAGCAGTACTTC. Residues: CSVTYRLAGTYEQYF.

The V call is TRBV13, the J call TRBJ1-2; D call uncertain. This CDR3 is built from 15 residues. Trimming shortened V by 0 bases and J by 2 bases, and 10 bases separated the two germline ends. Germline V gives CDR1 PRHDT, CDR2 FYEKMQ (reference sequence). The CDR3 is CASSLGRSVNYGYTF. The CDR3 region has the DNA TGTGCCAGCAGCTTAGGCCGGTCAGTAAACTATGGCTACACCTTC.

This clonotype is medium-sized in the sample. The V and J genes are TRBV6-5 and TRBJ2-1; TRBD1 matches 9 bases. The CDR3 loop spans 15 amino acids. V dropped 5 bases and J dropped 5; count of bases not matched to a gene: 7. Per germline, CDR1 MNHEY and CDR2 SVGAGI. In DNA, the CDR3 is TGTGCCAGCAGTCTTACGGGGACAGGGAACAATGAGCAGTTCTTC. Translating it yields CASSLTGTGNNEQFF.

The chain is built from TRBV2 and TRBJ2-1, with D possibly being TRBD2 (5 bases). Looked up from germline, CDR1 is SNHLY and CDR2 is FYNNEI. The V gene lost 2 bases and the J gene lost 7 bases, with 21 bases spanning the gap. This CDR3 is 17 amino acids long. CDR3 in DNA: TGTGCCAGCAGTGAAAGCGTAGGCAGTGCGGAGGATAATGAGCAGTTCTTC. Amino acids: CASSESVGSAEDNEQFF.

By share of the sample, this clonotype is large. The chain employs TRBV4-3 and TRBJ2-1; weak D call: TRBD2 (6 bases). The germline V gene encodes CDR1 LGHNA and CDR2 YSLEER. This CDR3 comprises 15 residues. V dropped 0 bases and J dropped 3 bases, with 9 bases sitting between them. The CDR3 DNA reads as TGCGCCAGCAGCCAAGATGCGGGGTTCTACAATGAGCAGTTCTTC. The encoded protein is CASSQDAGFYNEQFF.

Sample share makes this clonotype medium-sized. The V and J genes are TRBV20-1 and TRBJ1-2, with TRBD1 as a possible D gene (5 bases). There are 13 residues in the CDR3. CDR1 is DFQATT and CDR2 is SNEGSKA in the germline V gene (reference sequence). Trimming shortened V by 5 bases and J by 7 bases, and 17 bases separated the two germline ends. In nucleotides, the CDR3 is TGCAGTGCTGACGGGGGGAAGATCGGTGGCTACACCTTC. This translates into CSADGGKIGGYTF.